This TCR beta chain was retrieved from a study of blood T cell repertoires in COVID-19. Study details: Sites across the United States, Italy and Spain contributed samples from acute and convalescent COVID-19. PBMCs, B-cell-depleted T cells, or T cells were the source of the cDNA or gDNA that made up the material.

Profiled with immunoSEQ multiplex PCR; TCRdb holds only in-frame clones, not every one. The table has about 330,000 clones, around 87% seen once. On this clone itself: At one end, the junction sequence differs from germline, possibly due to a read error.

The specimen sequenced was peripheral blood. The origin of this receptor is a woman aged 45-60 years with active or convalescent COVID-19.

The CDR3: CASSPQGATGELFF. The CDR3 DNA sequence: TGTGCTAGCAGCCCACAAGGGGCAACCGGGGAGCTGTTTTTT. The V call is TRBV7-7, the J call TRBJ2-2, with D perhaps matching TRBD1 (5 bases). The germline gives CDR1 SSHAT, CDR2 FNYEAQ (reference sequence). The length of the CDR3 is 14 residues.